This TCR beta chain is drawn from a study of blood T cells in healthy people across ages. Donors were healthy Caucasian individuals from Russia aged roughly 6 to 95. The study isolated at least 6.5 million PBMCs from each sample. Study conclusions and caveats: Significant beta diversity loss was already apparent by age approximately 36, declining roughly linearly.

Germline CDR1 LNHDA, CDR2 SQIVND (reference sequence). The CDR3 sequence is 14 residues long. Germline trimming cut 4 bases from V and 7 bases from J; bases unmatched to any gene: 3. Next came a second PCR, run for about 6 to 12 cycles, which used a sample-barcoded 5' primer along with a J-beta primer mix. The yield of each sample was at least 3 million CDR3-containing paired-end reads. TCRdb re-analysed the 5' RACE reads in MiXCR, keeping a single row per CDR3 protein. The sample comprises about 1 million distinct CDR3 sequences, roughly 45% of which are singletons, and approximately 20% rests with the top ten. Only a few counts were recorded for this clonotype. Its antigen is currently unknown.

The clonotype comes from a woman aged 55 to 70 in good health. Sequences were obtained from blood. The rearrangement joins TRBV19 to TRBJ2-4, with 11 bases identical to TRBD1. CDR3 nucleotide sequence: TGTGCCAGTAGTAGAGGGACAGGGGGGAACATTCAGTACTTC. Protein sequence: CASSRGTGGNIQYF.